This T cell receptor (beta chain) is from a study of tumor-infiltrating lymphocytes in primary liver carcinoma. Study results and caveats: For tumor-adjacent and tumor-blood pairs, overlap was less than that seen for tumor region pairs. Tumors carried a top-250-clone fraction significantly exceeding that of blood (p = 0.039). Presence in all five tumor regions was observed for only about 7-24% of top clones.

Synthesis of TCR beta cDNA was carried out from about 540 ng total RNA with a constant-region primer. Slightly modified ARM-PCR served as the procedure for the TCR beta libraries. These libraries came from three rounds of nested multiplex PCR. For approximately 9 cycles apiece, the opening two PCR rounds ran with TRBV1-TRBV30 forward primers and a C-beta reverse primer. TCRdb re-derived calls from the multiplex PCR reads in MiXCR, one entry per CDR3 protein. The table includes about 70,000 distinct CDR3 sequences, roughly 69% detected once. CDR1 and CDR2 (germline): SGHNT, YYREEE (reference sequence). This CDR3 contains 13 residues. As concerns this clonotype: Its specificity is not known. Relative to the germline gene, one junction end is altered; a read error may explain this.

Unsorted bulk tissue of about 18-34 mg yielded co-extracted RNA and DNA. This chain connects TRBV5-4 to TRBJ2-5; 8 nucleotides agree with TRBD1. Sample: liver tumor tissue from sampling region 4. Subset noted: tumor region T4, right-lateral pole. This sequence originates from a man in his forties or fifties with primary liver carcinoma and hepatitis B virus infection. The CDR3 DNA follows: TGTGCCGGCAGCCGGGACAGGCAAGAGACCCAGCACTTC. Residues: CAGSRDRQETQHF.